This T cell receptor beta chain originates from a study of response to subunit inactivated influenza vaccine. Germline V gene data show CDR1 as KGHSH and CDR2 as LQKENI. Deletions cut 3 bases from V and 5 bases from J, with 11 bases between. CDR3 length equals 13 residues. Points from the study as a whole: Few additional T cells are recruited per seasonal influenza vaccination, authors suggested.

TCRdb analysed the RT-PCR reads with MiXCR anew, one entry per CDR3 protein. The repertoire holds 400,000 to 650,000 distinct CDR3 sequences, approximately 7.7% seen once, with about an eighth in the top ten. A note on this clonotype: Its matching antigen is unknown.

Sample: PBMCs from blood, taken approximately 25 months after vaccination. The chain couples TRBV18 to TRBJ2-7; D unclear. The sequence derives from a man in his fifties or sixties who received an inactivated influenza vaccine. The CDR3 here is CASSPPLMNEQYF. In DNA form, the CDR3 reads TGTGCCAGCTCACCGCCCCTGATGAACGAGCAGTACTTC.